This T cell receptor beta chain was identified in a study of OX40 agonist ivuxolimab in advanced cancers. Study-level information: One hepatocellular carcinoma and two cutaneous melanoma patients partially responded.

Autoimmune disease history or systemic immunosuppression was exclusionary. The assay was immunoSEQ multiplex PCR, and TCRdb's table has in-frame clones only and misses some. Of around 80,000 clones in the sample, roughly 89% are singletons; the top ten hold around 0.18%. The CDR3 totals 15 residues. From germline, CDR1 is LGHNT and CDR2 FRNRAP. V lost 2 bases to trimming and J lost 3 bases, with 13 bases between them. In this sample, this clone turned up a few times. This clonotype was obtained from an adult with an advanced solid tumor such as melanoma, head and neck, liver or kidney cancer. The V call is TRBV12-5, the J call TRBJ1-1; D not certain. The sequences come from CD4+ or CD8+ T cells sorted from blood, collected in a trial of the OX40 agonist ivuxolimab. The CDR3 loop reads CASGLPRVLHTEAFF. CDR3 nucleotides: TGTGCTAGTGGTTTGCCACGGGTGCTGCACACTGAAGCTTTCTTT.